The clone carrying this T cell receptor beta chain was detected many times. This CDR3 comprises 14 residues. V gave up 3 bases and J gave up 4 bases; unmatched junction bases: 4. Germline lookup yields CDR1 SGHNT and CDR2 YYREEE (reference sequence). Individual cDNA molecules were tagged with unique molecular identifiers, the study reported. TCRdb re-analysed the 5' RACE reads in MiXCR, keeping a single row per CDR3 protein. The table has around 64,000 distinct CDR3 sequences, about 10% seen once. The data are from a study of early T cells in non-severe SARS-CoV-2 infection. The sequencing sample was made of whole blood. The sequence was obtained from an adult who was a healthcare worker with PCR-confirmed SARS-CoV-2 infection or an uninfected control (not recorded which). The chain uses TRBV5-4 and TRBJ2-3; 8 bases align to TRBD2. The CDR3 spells CASSSRGGPDTQYF. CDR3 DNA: TGTGCCAGCAGCTCCCGGGGGGGCCCAGATACGCAGTATTTT.